Detailed here is one T cell receptor (beta chain). Its specificity is not known. CDR3 length: 15 amino acids. Germline V gene lookup returns CDR1 KGHSH and CDR2 LQKENI. Between the trimmed V and J ends, which lost 3 bases and 5 bases, there was a span of 17 bases. Sequenced material consisted of expressed TCRB transcripts (all of the isolated RNA was reverse transcribed). Clones were read by immunoSEQ multiplex PCR, and TCRdb kept only the in-frame ones, dropping some. Among roughly 300,000 clones listed, over 7% were seen once. This specimen comes from a study of beta chain features in type 1 diabetes. Study findings and constraints: Type 1 diabetes patients had TCRB CDR3s that were shorter (moderately but significantly so) in all four CD4+ subsets. Individuals with type 1 diabetes displayed fewer insertions and more deletions at VDJ junctions. Any HLA effect on TCRB rearrangement was left unresolved by small sub-analyses.

One heparinised blood draw, averaging around 0.12 L, came from each donor. CD4+ naive, central memory, regulatory and stem cell-like memory subsets were isolated by sorting on CD45RO/CCR7/CD25/CD127/CD95/CD27. Sequencing was done on a sample of central memory CD4+ T cells from blood. This TCR was sampled from a man aged 25 to 40 with type 1 diabetes. This chain connects TRBV18 to TRBJ2-7; D may correspond to TRBD1 or TRBD2 (5 bases each). The CDR3: CASSPRRDPSHEQYF. CDR3 bases: TGTGCCAGCTCACCTCGCCGGGACCCTAGCCACGAGCAGTACTTC.